The clone carrying this T cell receptor (beta chain) has just a few counts. This record belongs to a study of blood T cell repertoires in COVID-19. Study-level information: In each case, the material was cDNA or gDNA derived from T cells, B-cell-depleted T cells, or PBMCs.

Germline V lookup: CDR1 KGHSH, CDR2 LQKENI. The CDR3 has 15 residues. V was trimmed by 3 bases and J by 2 bases, leaving 12 bases between them. Sequencing was performed with immunoSEQ multiplex PCR; in TCRdb, only in-frame clones are kept and a portion is missing. The table has around 270,000 clones, 85% to 90% seen once. The rearrangement links TRBV18 to TRBJ2-3, with a possible D match to TRBD1 (6 bases). This receptor was taken from a woman aged 60 to 75 with COVID-19, enrolled during active disease. Specimen: peripheral blood. The CDR3 bases are TGTGCCAGCTCACCGTTATCAGGGGCCACAGATACGCAGTATTTT. Amino acids: CASSPLSGATDTQYF. The variable domain in full, with the rest retrieved from reference TRBV18 and TRBJ2-3, is NAGVMQNPRHLVRRRGQEARLRCSPMKGHSHVYWYRQLPEEGLKFMVYLQKENIIDESGMPKERFSAEFPKEGPSILRIQQVVRGDSAAYFCASSPLSGATDTQYFGPGTRLTVL.